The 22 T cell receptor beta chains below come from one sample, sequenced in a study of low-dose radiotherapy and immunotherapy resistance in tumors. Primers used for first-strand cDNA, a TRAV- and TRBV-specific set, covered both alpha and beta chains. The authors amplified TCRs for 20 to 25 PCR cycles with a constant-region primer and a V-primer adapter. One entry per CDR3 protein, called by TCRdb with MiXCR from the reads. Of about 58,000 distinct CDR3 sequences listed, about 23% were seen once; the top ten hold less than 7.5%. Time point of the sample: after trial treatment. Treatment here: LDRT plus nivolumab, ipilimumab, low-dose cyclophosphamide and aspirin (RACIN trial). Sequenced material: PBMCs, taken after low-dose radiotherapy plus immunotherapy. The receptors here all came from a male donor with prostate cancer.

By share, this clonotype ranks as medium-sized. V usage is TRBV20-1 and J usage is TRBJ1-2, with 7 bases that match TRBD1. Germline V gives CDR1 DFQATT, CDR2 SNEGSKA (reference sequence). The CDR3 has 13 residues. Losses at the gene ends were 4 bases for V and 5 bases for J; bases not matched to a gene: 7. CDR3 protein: CSATDRVGYGYTF. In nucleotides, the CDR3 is TGCAGTGCTACTGACAGGGTGGGATATGGCTACACCTTC.

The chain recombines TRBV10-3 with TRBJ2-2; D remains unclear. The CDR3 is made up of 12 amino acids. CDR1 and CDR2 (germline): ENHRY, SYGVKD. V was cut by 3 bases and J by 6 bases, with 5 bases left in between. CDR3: CAISETAGELFF. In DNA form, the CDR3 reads TGTGCCATCAGTGAAACCGCCGGGGAGCTGTTTTTT.

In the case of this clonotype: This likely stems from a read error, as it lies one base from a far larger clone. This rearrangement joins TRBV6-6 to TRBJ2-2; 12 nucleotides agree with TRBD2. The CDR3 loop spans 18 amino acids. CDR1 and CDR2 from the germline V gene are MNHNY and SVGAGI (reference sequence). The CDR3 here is CASSSILTSGGNTGELLF. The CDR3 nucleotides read TGTGCCAGCAGTTCCATATTGACTAGCGGGGGAAACACCGGGGAGCTGCTTTTT.

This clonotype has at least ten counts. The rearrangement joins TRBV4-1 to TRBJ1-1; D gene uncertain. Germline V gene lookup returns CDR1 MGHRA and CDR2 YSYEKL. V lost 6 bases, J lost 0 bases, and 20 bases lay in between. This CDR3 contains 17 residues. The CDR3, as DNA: TGCGCCAGCAGACAGCGGCCGTCGGACGGATTGAACACTGAAGCTTTCTTT. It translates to CASRQRPSDGLNTEAFF.

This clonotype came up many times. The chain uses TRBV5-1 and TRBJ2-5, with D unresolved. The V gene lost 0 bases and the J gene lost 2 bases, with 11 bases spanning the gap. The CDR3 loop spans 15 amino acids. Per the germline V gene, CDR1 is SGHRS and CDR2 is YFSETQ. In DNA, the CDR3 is TGCGCCAGCAGCTTGGGAGTTACTCAGCAAGAGACCCAGTACTTC. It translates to CASSLGVTQQETQYF.

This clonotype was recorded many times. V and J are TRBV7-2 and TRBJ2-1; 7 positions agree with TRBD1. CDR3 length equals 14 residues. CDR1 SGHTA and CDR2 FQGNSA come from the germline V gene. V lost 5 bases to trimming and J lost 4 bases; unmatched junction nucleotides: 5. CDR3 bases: TGTGCCAGCAGCCGACAGGGTTTTTACAATGAGCAGTTCTTC. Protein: CASSRQGFYNEQFF.

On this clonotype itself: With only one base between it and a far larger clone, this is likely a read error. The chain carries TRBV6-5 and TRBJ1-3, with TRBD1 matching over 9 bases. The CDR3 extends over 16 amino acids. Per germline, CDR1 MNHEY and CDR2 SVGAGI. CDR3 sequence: CASSEASGTGRNTRYF. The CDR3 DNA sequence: TGTGCCAGCAGTGAAGCATCGGGGACAGGGAGAAACACCAGATATTTT.

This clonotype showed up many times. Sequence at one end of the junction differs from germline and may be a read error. The DNA for the CDR3 is TGTGCCAGCAGCCAAACCCCGGGACAGGGGGCGGACTTC. This sequence encodes CASSQTPGQGADF. The chain carries TRBV3-1 and TRBJ2-7, with 12 bases aligning to TRBD1. The CDR3 covers 13 residues. Germline assignment: CDR1 LGHDT and CDR2 YNNKEL (reference sequence).

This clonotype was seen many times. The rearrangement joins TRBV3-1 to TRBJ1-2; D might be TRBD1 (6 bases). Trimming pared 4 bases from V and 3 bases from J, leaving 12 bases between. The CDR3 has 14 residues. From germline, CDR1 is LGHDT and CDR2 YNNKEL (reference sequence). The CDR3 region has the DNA TGTGCCAGCAGCCTTCCGACAGGCTACTATGGCTACACCTTC. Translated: CASSLPTGYYGYTF.

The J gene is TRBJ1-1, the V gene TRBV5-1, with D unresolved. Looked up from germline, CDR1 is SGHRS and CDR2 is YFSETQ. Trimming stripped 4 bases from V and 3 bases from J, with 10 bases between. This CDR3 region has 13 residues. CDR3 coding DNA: TGCGCCAGCAGCAATCCTGGGGACACTGAAGCTTTCTTT. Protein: CASSNPGDTEAFF.

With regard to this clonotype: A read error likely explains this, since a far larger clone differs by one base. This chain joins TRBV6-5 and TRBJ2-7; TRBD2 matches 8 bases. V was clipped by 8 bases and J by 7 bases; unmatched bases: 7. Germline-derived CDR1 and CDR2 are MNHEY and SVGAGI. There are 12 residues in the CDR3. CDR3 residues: CASQRESNEQYF. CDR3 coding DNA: TGTGCCAGCCAGCGGGAGAGCAATGAGCAGTACTTC.

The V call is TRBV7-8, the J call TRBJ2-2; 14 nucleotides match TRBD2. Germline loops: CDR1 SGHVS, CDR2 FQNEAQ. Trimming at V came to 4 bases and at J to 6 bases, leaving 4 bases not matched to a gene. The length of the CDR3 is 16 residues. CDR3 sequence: CASSSRGLAGAGELFF. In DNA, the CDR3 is TGTGCCAGCAGCTCGCGGGGACTAGCGGGAGCCGGGGAGCTGTTTTTT.

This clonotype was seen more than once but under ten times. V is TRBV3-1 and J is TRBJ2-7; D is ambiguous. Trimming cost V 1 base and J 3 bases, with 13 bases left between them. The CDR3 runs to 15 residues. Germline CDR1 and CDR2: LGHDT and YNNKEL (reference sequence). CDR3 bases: TGTGCCAGCAGCCAAGCCCCAATGTCGCACTACGAGCAGTACTTC. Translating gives CASSQAPMSHYEQYF.

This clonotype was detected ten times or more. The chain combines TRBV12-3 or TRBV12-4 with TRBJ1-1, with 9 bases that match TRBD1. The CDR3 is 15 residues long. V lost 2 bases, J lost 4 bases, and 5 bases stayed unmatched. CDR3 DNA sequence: TGTGCCAGCAGTTTACCGGGACAGGGCCCCACTGAAGCTTTCTTT. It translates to CASSLPGQGPTEAFF.

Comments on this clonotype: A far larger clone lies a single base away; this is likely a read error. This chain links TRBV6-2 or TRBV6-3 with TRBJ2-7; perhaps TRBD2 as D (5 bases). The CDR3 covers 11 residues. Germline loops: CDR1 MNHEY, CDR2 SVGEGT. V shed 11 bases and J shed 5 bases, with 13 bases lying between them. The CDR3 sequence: CAANRGDEQYF. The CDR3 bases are TGTGCCGCGAATCGGGGAGACGAGCAGTACTTC.

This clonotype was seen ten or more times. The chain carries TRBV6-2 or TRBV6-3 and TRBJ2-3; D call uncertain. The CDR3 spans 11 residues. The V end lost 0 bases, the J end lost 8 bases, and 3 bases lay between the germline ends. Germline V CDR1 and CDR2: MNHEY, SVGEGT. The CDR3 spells CASSYSGTQYF. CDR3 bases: TGTGCCAGCAGTTACTCCGGTACGCAGTATTTT.

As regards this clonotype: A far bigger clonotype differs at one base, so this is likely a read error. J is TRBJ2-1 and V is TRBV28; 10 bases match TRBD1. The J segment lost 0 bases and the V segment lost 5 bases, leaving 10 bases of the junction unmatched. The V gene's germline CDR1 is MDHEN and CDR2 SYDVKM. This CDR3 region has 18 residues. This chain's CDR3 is CASSGGTGAWSSYNEQFF. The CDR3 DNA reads TGTGCCAGCAGTGGCGGGACAGGGGCTTGGAGCTCCTACAATGAGCAGTTCTTC.

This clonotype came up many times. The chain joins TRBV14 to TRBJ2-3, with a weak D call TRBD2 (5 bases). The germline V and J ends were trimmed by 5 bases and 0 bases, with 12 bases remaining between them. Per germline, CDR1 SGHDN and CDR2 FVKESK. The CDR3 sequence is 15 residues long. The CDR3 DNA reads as TGTGCCAGCAGCAGGCAGCTAGCTAGCACAGATACGCAGTATTTT. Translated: CASSRQLASTDTQYF.

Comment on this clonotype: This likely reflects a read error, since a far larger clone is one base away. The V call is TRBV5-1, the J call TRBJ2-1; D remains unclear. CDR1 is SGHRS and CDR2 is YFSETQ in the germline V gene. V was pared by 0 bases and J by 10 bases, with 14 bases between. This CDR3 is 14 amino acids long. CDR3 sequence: CASSLGVPGYEQFF. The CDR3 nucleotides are TGCGCCAGCAGCTTGGGGGTCCCGGGCTACGAGCAGTTCTTC. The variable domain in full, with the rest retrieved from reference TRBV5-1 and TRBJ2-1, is KAGVTQTPRYLIKTRGQQVTLSCSPISGHRSVSWYQQTPGQGLQFLFEYFSETQRNKGNFPGRFSGRQFSNSRSEMNVSTLELGDSALYLCASSLGVPGYEQFFGPGTRLTVL.

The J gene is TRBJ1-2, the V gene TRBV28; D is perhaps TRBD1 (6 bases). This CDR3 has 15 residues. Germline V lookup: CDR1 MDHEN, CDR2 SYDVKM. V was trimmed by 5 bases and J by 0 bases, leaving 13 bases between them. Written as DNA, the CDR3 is TGTGCCAGCAGTCTGACAGGCACAACTAACTATGGCTACACCTTC. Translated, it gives CASSLTGTTNYGYTF.

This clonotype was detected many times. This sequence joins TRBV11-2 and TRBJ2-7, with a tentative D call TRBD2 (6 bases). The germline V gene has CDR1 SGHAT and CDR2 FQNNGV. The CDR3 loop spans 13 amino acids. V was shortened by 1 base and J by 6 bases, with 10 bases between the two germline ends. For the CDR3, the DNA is TGTGCCAGCAGCTTAGTTGGGGGGTCCGAGCAGTACTTC. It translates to CASSLVGGSEQYF.

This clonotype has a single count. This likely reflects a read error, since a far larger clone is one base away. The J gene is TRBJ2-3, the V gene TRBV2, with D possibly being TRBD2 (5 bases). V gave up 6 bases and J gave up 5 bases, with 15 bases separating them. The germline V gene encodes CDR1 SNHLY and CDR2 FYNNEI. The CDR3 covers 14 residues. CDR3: CASSQELGGDTQYF. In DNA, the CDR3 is TGTGCCAGCAGCCAAGAGCTTGGAGGAGATACGCAGTATTTT. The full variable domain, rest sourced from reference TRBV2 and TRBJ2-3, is EPEVTQTPSHQVTQMGQEVILRCVPISNHLYFYWYRQILGQKVEFLVSFYNNEISEKSEIFDDQFSVERPDGSNFTLKIRSTKLEDSAMYFCASSQELGGDTQYFGPGTRLTVL.